These 8 T cell receptor beta chains came from one sample sequenced in a study of regulatory T cells in long-lasting Graves disease. With iRepertoire HTBI primers and Arm-PCR of CDR3 regions, TCR beta libraries were built. In TCRdb, the multiplex PCR reads were re-called with MiXCR into one record per CDR3 protein. The sample has 400,000 to 500,000 distinct CDR3 sequences, 14% to 15% seen once. The time point: newly diagnosed GD, antithyroid drugs for less than 3 months. From PBMCs, RNA was extracted and then used to make the TCR library. These data are also associated with another study on T cells in Graves' hyperthyroidism and ophthalmopathy.

Here the sequenced sample was peripheral blood mononuclear cells (PBMCs), taken at new diagnosis, from a patient treated with antithyroid drugs. The origin of the receptors is a woman aged 40 to 50 with Graves disease.

The chain uses TRBV5-4 and TRBJ2-3, with D hard to call. In germline, CDR1 is SGHNT, CDR2 YYREEE (reference sequence). The CDR3 spans 12 residues. Trimming pared 0 bases from V and 7 bases from J, leaving 6 bases between. The CDR3 nucleotides are TGTGCCAGCAGCTTGGATCCTTATACGCAGTATTTT. This translates into CASSLDPYTQYF.

This clonotype has a single count. With a much larger clone just one base away, this may be a read error. The rearrangement links TRBV5-1 to TRBJ1-2; a possible D gene is TRBD1 (5 bases). V gave up 7 bases and J gave up 3 bases, with 13 bases separating them. Germline loops: CDR1 SGHRS, CDR2 YFSETQ. This CDR3 contains 13 residues. CDR3 in DNA: TGCGCCAGCTGGGACTTGAAGGACTATGGCTACACCTTC. The encoded protein is CASWDLKDYGYTF.

Comments on this clonotype: One end of the junction does not line up with germline, which may come from a read error. V gene TRBV20-1 combines with J gene TRBJ2-5; possibly TRBD1 for D (5 bases). The germline CDR1 and CDR2 sequences are DFQATT and SNEGSKA (reference sequence). CDR3 length: 14 residues. CDR3 loop: CSARHDSPQETLYF. DNA for the CDR3: TGCAGTGCTAGACACGACAGTCCACAAGAGACCCTGTACTTC.

This clonotype has at least ten counts. The chain combines TRBV29-1 with TRBJ2-1; TRBD1 matches at 7 bases. The V segment lost 5 bases and the J segment 7 bases; nucleotides outside the gene matches: 11. CDR1 is SQVTM, CDR2 ANQGSEA, per germline. CDR3 length equals 14 residues. This chain's CDR3 is CSVLGDSRVNEQFF. As DNA, the CDR3 is TGCAGCGTTCTGGGGGACAGCCGAGTGAATGAGCAGTTCTTC.

Many counts were recorded for this clonotype. The chain joins TRBV28 to TRBJ2-1; TRBD2 matches at 7 bases. J was trimmed by 8 bases and V by 4 bases; bases with no gene match: 11. This CDR3 comprises 15 residues. Germline-derived CDR1 and CDR2 are MDHEN and SYDVKM. The CDR3 sequence is CASSSLAGGGDEQFF. The CDR3 DNA sequence: TGTGCCAGCAGTTCTTTAGCTGGCGGGGGTGATGAGCAGTTCTTC.

Worth noting for this clonotype: One end of the junction fails to match germline, which may point to a read error. The genes are TRBV6-1 and TRBJ2-2, with 8 bases identical to TRBD2. CDR3 length equals 17 residues. Germline assignment: CDR1 MNHNS and CDR2 SASEGT. CDR3 bases: TGTGCCAGCACTACCACGCGGGGGGTCGCGAACACCGGGAAGCTGTTTTTT. It specifies CASTTTRGVANTGKLFF.

This clonotype appeared many times. The gene calls are TRBV11-2 and TRBJ2-7, with D possibly being TRBD1 (5 bases). V dropped 4 bases and J dropped 2 bases, with 18 bases sitting between them. Germline loops: CDR1 SGHAT, CDR2 FQNNGV. The CDR3 runs to 16 residues. The CDR3 DNA reads as TGTGCCAGCAGCTCCGCCGGCCCCAGGGTTGCCTACGAGCAGTACTTC. As protein: CASSSAGPRVAYEQYF.

This clonotype was seen repeatedly, ten times or more. The chain couples TRBV6-5 to TRBJ2-2; TRBD1 aligns across 8 bases. CDR1 and CDR2 (germline): MNHEY, SVGAGI. The CDR3 has 17 residues. After removal of 0 bases from V and 5 bases from J, the junction contained 8 bases not matched to a gene. CDR3 sequence: CASSYSQGAILTGELFF. Written as DNA, the CDR3 is TGTGCCAGCAGTTACTCTCAGGGGGCGATCTTGACCGGGGAGCTGTTTTTT.